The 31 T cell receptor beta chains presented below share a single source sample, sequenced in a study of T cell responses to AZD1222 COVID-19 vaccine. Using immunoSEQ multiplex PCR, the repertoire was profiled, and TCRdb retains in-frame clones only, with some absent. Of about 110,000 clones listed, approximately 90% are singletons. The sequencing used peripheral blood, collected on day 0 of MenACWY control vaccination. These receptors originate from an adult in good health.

CDR3 nucleotides: TGTGCCAGCAGGACCTTATCGGGCACAGATACGCAGTATTTT. Translated: CASRTLSGTDTQYF. This chain uses TRBV6-5 with TRBJ2-3, with D unresolved. The CDR3 loop spans 14 amino acids. V was shortened by 6 bases and J by 1 base, with 11 bases between the two germline ends. The germline CDR1 and CDR2 sequences are MNHEY and SVGAGI.

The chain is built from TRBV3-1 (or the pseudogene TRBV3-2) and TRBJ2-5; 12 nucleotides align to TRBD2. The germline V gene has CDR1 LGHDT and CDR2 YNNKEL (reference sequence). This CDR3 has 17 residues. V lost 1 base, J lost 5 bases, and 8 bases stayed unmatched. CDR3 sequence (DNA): TGTGCCAGCAGCCAAGCTGGAACTAGCGGGGGGAGGGAGACCCAGTACTTC. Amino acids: CASSQAGTSGGRETQYF.

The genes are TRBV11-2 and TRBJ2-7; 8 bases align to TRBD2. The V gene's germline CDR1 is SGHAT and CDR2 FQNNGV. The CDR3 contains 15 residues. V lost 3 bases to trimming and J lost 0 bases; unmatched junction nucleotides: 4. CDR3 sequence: CASSFGAGVSYEQYF. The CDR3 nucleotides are TGTGCCAGCAGCTTTGGAGCGGGGGTCTCCTACGAGCAGTACTTC.

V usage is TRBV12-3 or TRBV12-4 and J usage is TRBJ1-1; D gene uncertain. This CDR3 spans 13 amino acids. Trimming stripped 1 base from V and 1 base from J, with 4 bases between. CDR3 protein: CASSLGQNTEAFF. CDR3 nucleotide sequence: TGTGCCAGCAGTTTAGGGCAGAACACTGAAGCTTTCTTT.

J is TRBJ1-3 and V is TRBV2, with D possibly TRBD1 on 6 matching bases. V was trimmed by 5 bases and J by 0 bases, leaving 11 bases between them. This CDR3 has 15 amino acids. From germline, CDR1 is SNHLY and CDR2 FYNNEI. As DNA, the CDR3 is TGTGCCAGCAGTCGGGCAGGGGACTCTGGAAACACCATATATTTT. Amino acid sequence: CASSRAGDSGNTIYF.

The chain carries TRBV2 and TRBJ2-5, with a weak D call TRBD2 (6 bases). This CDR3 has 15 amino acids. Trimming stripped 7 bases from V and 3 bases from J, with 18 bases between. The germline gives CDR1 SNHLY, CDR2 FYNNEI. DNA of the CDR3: TGTGCCAGCAAGATCCTAAGTGGAGGGGAAGAGACCCAGTACTTC. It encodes CASKILSGGEETQYF.

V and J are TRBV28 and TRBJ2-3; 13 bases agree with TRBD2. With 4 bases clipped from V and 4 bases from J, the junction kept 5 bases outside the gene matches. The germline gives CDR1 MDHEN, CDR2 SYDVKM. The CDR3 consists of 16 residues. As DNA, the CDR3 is TGTGCCAGCAGTTCACTAGCGGGGGGGTCGGCAGATACGCAGTATTTT. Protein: CASSSLAGGSADTQYF.

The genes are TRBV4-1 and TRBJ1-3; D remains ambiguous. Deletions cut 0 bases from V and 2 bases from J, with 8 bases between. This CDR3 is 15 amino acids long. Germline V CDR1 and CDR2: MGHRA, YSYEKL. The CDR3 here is CASSQDPIAGNTIYF. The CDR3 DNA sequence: TGCGCCAGCAGCCAAGATCCAATAGCTGGAAACACCATATATTTT.

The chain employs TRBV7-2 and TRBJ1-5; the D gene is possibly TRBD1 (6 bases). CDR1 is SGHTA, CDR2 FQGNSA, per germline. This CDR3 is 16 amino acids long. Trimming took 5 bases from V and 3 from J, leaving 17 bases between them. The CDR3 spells CASSPGTPLLNQPQHF. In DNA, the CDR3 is TGTGCCAGCAGCCCTGGGACACCCCTCCTCAATCAGCCCCAGCATTTT.

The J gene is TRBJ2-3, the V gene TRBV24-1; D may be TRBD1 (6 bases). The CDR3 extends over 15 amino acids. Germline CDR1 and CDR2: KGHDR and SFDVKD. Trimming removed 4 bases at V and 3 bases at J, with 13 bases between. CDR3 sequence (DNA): TGTGCCACCAGTGACCCCGCGGACAGAACAGATACGCAGTATTTT. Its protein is CATSDPADRTDTQYF.

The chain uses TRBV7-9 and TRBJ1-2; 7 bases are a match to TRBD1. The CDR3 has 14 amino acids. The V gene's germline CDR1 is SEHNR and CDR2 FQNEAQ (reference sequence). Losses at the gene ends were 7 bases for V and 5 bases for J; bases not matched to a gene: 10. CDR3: CASTIPGRGYGYTF. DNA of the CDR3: TGTGCCAGCACCATTCCGGGCAGGGGGTATGGCTACACCTTC.

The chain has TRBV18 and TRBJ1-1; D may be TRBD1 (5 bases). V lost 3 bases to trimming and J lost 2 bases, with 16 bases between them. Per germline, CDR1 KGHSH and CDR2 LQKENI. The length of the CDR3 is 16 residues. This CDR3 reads CASSPGGTSSNTEAFF. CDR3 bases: TGTGCCAGCTCACCGGGCGGGACTTCCTCAAACACTGAAGCTTTCTTT.

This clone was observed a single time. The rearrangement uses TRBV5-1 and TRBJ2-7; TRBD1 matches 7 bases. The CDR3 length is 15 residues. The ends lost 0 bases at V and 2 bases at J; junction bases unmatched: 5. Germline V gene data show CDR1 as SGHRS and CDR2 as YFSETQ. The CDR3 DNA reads TGCGCCAGCAGCTTGGCATCGGGACAGACCTACGAGCAGTACTTC. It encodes CASSLASGQTYEQYF.

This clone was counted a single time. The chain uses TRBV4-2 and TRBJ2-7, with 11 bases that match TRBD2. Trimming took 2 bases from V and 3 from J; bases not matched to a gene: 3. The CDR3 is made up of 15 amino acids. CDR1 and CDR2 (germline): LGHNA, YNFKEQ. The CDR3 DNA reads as TGTGCCAGCAGCCAATCGACTAGCGGGGTCTACGAGCAGTACTTC. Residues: CASSQSTSGVYEQYF.

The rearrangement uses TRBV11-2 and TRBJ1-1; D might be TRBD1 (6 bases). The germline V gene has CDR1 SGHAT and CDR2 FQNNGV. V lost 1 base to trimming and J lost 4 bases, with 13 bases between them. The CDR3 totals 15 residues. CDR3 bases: TGTGCCAGCAGCTTAGCCCGCAACAGGGTCACTGAAGCTTTCTTT. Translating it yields CASSLARNRVTEAFF.

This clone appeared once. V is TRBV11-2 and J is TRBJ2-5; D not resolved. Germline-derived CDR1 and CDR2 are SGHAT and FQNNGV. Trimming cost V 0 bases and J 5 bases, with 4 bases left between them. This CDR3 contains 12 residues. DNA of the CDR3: TGTGCCAGCAGCTTAGAAGGGGAGACCCAGTACTTC. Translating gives CASSLEGETQYF.

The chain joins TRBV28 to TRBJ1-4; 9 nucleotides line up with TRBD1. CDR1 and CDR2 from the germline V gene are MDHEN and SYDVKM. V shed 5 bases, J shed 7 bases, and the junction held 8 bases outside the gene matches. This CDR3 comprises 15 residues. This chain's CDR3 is CASSRPGTGIEKLFF. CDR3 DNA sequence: TGTGCCAGCAGTCGTCCCGGGACAGGGATTGAAAAACTGTTTTTT.

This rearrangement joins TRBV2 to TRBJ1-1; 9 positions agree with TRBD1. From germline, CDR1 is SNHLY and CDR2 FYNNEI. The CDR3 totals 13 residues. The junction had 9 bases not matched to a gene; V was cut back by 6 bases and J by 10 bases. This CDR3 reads CASRGTGTQLAFF. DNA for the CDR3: TGTGCCAGCAGGGGGACAGGGACCCAACTAGCTTTCTTT.

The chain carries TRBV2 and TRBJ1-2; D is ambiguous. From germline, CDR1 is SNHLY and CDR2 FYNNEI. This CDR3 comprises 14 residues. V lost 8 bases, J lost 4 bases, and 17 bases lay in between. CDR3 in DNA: TGTGCCAGCTCCGGGCCGATGGCAGGCTATGGCTACACCTTC. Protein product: CASSGPMAGYGYTF.

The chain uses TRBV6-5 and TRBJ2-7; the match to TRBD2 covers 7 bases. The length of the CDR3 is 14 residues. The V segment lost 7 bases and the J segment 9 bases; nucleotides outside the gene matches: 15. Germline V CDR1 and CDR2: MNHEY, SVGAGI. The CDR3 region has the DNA TGTGCCAGCACCCTAGACGGGAGGTCTGGAAGGCAGTACTTC. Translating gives CASTLDGRSGRQYF.

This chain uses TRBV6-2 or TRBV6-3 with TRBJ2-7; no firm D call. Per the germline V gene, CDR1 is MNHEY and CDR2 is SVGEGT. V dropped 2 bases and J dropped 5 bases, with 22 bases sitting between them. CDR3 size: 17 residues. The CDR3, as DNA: TGTGCCAGCAGTTACCCCCCCTCAAACTATTTCGGAAACGAGCAGTACTTC. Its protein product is CASSYPPSNYFGNEQYF.

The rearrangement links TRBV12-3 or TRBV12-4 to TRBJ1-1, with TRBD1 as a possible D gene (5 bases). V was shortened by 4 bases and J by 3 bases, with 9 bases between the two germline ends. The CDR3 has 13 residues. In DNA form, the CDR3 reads TGTGCCAGCAGTTCGAGGGGTGACACTGAAGCTTTCTTT. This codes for CASSSRGDTEAFF.

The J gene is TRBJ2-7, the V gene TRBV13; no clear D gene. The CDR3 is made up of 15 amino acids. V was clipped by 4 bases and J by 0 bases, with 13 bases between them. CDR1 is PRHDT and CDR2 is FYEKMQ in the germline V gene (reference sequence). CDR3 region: CASSSSPKSSYEQYF. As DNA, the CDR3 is TGTGCCAGCAGCTCGTCCCCCAAGAGCTCCTACGAGCAGTACTTC.

CDR3 region: CASSQGERGGLDTQYF. The CDR3 bases are TGTGCCAGCAGCCAAGGGGAGCGGGGGGGGTTAGATACGCAGTATTTT. The V gene is TRBV4-2, the J gene TRBJ2-3, with 10 bases that match TRBD2. The CDR3 extends over 16 amino acids. Germline loops: CDR1 LGHNA, CDR2 YNFKEQ. Trimming cost V 1 base and J 5 bases; bases outside gene matches: 6.

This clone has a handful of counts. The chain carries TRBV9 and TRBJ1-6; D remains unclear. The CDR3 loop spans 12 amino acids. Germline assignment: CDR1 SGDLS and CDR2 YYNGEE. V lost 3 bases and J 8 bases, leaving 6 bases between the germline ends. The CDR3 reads CASSGGDSPLHF. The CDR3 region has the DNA TGTGCCAGCAGCGGCGGGGATTCACCCCTCCACTTT.

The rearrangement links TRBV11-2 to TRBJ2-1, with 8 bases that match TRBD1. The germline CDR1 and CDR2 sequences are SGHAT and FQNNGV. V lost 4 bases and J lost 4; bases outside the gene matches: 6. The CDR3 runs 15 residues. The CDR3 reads CASSSPGTGYNEQFF. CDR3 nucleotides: TGTGCCAGCAGCTCGCCAGGGACAGGTTACAATGAGCAGTTCTTC.

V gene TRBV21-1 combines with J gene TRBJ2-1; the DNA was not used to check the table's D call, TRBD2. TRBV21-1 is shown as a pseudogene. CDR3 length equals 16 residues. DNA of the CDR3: TGTGCCAGCAAGAACCCCCTAGCGGGGGTATACAATGAGCAGTTCTTC. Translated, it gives CASKNPLAGVYNEQFF.

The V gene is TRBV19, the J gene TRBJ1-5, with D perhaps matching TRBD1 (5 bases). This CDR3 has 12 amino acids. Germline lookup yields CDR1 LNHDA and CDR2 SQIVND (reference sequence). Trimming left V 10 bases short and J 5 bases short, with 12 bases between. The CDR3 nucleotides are TGTGCCACCTCGTGGGGCGATCAGCCCCAGCATTTT. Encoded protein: CATSWGDQPQHF. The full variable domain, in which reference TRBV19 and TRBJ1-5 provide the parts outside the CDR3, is DGGITQSPKYLFRKEGQNVTLSCEQNLNHDAMYWYRQDPGQGLRLIYYSQIVNDFQKGDIAEGYSVSREKKESFPLTVTSAQKNPTAFYLCATSWGDQPQHFGDGTRLSIL.

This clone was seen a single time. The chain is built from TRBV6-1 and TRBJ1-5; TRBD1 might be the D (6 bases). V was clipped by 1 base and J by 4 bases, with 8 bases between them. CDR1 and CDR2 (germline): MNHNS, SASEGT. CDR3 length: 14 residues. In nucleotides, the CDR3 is TGTGCCAGCAGTGAAGTCCAGGGGAATCAGCCCCAGCATTTT. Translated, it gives CASSEVQGNQPQHF.

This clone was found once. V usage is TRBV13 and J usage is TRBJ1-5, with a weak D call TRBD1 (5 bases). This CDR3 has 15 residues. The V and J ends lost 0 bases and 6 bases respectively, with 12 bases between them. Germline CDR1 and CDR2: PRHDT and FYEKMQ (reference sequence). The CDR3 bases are TGTGCCAGCAGCTTAGGAGGGAGTCAGGGTCAGCCCCAGCATTTT. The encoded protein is CASSLGGSQGQPQHF.

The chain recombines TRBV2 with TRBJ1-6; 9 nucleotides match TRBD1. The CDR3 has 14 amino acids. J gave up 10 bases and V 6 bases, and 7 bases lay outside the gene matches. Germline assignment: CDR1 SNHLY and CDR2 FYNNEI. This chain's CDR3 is CASRDGQGYSPLHF. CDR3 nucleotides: TGTGCCAGCAGGGACGGACAGGGGTACTCACCCCTCCACTTT.